These T cell receptor beta chains were read from a single sample in a study of blood T cell repertoires in COVID-19. The assay was immunoSEQ multiplex PCR, and TCRdb's table has in-frame clones only and misses some. The data contain some 500,000 clones, 70% to 90% of them singletons. Sequencing was carried out using PBMCs or T cells enriched from blood (not recorded which). These receptors originate from a woman between 40 and 55 years old who had recovered from COVID-19. The CDR3 runs from the conserved cysteine through the conserved F or W. D genes are given only for firm matches. Size is omitted from some rows. Given values are once, few, many or a class for expanded clones.

D,size,V,J,CDR3,DNA
TRBD1,once,TRBV29-1,TRBJ1-2,CSVEEWGQRYGYTF,TGCAGCGTTGAAGAGTGGGGACAGAGATATGGCTACACCTTC
TRBD2,.,TRBV10-3,TRBJ2-5,CAISDLSGTETQYF,TGTGCCATCAGTGATCTCAGCGGGACGGAGACCCAGTACTTC
TRBD1,.,TRBV2,TRBJ1-1,CASSELGQGGTEAFF,TGTGCCAGCAGTGAATTGGGACAGGGGGGCACTGAAGCTTTCTTT
.,.,TRBV2,TRBJ1-1,CASKALVSGMNTEAFF,TGTGCCAGCAAAGCGTTGGTGTCAGGGATGAACACTGAAGCTTTCTTT
TRBD2,.,TRBV24-1,TRBJ2-2,CATSPAGGGELFF,TGTGCCACCAGTCCAGCGGGAGGCGGGGAGCTGTTTTTT
TRBD1,.,TRBV12-5,TRBJ2-7,CASGFWGTGSEQYF,TGTGCTAGTGGTTTTTGGGGGACAGGGTCCGAGCAGTACTTC
.,.,TRBV7-2,TRBJ1-2,CASSLMQGLYGYTF,TGTGCCAGCAGCTTAATGCAGGGGCTGTATGGCTACACCTTC
TRBD1,.,TRBV19,TRBJ1-3,CASRFRDRVPGNTIYF,TGTGCCAGTAGGTTCCGGGACAGGGTGCCTGGAAACACCATATATTTT
TRBD2,once,TRBV24-1,TRBJ2-1,CATSDLTSGRGDNEQFF,TGTGCCACCAGTGATTTGACTAGCGGGAGGGGAGACAATGAGCAGTTCTTC
TRBD1,few,TRBV28,TRBJ1-1,CASSPPGQILNTEAFF,TGTGCCAGCAGTCCCCCGGGACAGATCTTGAACACTGAAGCTTTCTTT
.,.,TRBV27,TRBJ1-5,CASSLFAHFSNQPQHF,TGTGCCAGCAGTTTATTTGCGCATTTTAGCAATCAGCCCCAGCATTTT
TRBD2,.,TRBV14,TRBJ2-7,CAINRGRGTSYEQYF,TGTGCCATAAACCGGGGGAGGGGTACTTCCTACGAGCAGTACTTC
.,.,TRBV24-1,TRBJ2-5,CATSGATGPGETQYF,TGTGCCACCAGTGGCGCGACAGGACCGGGAGAGACCCAGTACTTC
TRBD2,.,TRBV19,TRBJ2-1,CASSRRLAGVSNEQFF,TGTGCCAGTAGCCGCCGCCTAGCGGGAGTCTCCAATGAGCAGTTCTTC
.,.,TRBV11-2,TRBJ1-1,CASTRGEAGTEAFF,TGTGCCAGCACTCGGGGGGAGGCTGGGACTGAAGCTTTCTTT
TRBD2,.,TRBV5-1,TRBJ2-1,CASSHRTSGINEQFF,TGCGCCAGCAGCCACCGGACTAGCGGGATAAATGAGCAGTTCTTC
.,.,TRBV5-1,TRBJ1-3,CASSPGELRNTIYF,TGCGCCAGCTCGCCTGGGGAGCTAAGAAACACCATATATTTT
.,.,TRBV12-3/TRBV12-4,TRBJ1-2,CASSPQGDYGYTF,TGTGCCAGCAGCCCCCAAGGAGACTATGGCTACACCTTC
.,.,TRBV9,TRBJ1-2,CASSPQVTNYGYTF,TGTGCCAGCAGCCCCCAGGTTACTAACTATGGCTACACCTTC
.,.,TRBV27,TRBJ2-7,CASSSRYEQYF,TGTGCCAGCAGTTCCCGTTACGAGCAGTACTTC
TRBD1,.,TRBV5-6,TRBJ1-1,CASSLKGSQGRTEAFF,TGTGCCAGCAGCTTGAAGGGGTCACAGGGGAGAACTGAAGCTTTCTTT
TRBD2,.,TRBV5-4,TRBJ2-3,CASSLRGRADTQYF,TGTGCCAGCAGCTTGCGCGGGAGGGCAGATACGCAGTATTTT
TRBD2,.,TRBV4-1,TRBJ2-1,CASSHLAGVNEQFF,TGCGCCAGCAGCCACCTAGCGGGAGTCAATGAGCAGTTCTTC
.,.,TRBV27,TRBJ1-2,CASKTGPQGYTF,TGTGCCAGCAAAACAGGGCCTCAGGGCTACACCTTC
.,few,TRBV5-6,TRBJ2-5,CASSLRLGETQYF,TGTGCCAGCAGCTTGCGTCTAGGAGAGACCCAGTACTTC
.,.,TRBV30,TRBJ1-5,CAWSSGSNQPQHF,TGTGCCTGGAGTTCTGGCAGCAATCAGCCCCAGCATTTT
TRBD2,.,TRBV11-3,TRBJ2-3,CASSLDGGRADTQYF,TGTGCCAGCAGCTTAGATGGCGGGAGAGCAGATACGCAGTATTTT
TRBD1,.,TRBV11-3,TRBJ2-7,CASSRETGAYEQYF,TGTGCCAGCAGCCGGGAGACAGGGGCCTACGAGCAGTACTTC
TRBD1,once,TRBV5-4,TRBJ1-3,CASSTEEGATSGNTIYF,TGTGCCAGCAGCACCGAAGAGGGGGCGACCTCTGGAAACACCATATATTTT
.,few,TRBV11-3,TRBJ2-1,CASSLEQGIRSYNEQFF,TGTGCCAGCAGCTTAGAGCAGGGGATTCGTTCCTACAATGAGCAGTTCTTC
TRBD2,.,TRBV6-2/TRBV6-3,TRBJ2-7,CASSPGLAAYYEQYF,TGTGCCAGCAGTCCCGGACTAGCGGCATACTACGAGCAGTACTTC
TRBD1,.,TRBV29-1,TRBJ1-2,CSDDRVDGYTF,TGCAGCGACGACAGGGTTGATGGCTACACCTTC
.,.,TRBV27,TRBJ2-1,CATSGGGLPNNEQFF,TGTGCCACCTCAGGAGGCGGACTACCAAACAATGAGCAGTTCTTC
TRBD2,.,TRBV5-4,TRBJ2-3,CASSLGFLAGGSSTDTQYF,TGTGCCAGCAGCTTGGGTTTCCTAGCGGGAGGCTCCAGCACAGATACGCAGTATTTT
.,.,TRBV27,TRBJ2-5,CASSFSRGETQYF,TGTGCCAGCAGTTTCAGCAGAGGGGAGACCCAGTACTTC
TRBD2,few,TRBV6-4,TRBJ2-3,CASSRSLAGVGTDTQYF,TGTGCCAGCAGCCGGTCATTAGCGGGAGTGGGCACAGATACGCAGTATTTT
TRBD1,.,TRBV4-1,TRBJ1-2,CASSQAPTGARGYTF,TGCGCCAGCAGCCAAGCCCCGACAGGGGCTAGGGGCTACACCTTC
.,.,TRBV6-5,TRBJ2-6,CASSYWQGTGANVLTF,TGTGCCAGCAGTTACTGGCAGGGGACCGGGGCCAACGTCCTGACTTTC
TRBD1,.,TRBV12-5,TRBJ2-7,CASGLVVVQGAYEQYF,TGTGCTAGTGGTTTGGTAGTAGTACAGGGGGCTTACGAGCAGTACTTC
.,.,TRBV5-1,TRBJ2-1,CASSPLGDEQFF,TGCGCCAGCAGCCCTCTCGGGGATGAGCAGTTCTTC
.,.,TRBV12-3/TRBV12-4,TRBJ2-3,CASRGAGDTQYF,TGTGCCAGCAGGGGGGCAGGAGATACGCAGTATTTT
TRBD1,once,TRBV5-4,TRBJ2-1,CASSNRGPYNEQFF,TGTGCCAGCAGCAACAGGGGCCCCTACAATGAGCAGTTCTTC
TRBD2,.,TRBV3-1/TRBV3-2,TRBJ2-3,CASSQSLAGGPTDTQYF,TGTGCCAGCAGCCAATCCCTAGCGGGAGGGCCCACAGATACGCAGTATTTT
.,.,TRBV5-1,TRBJ2-6,CASSLDSLRSGANVLTF,TGCGCCAGCAGCTTGGACAGCCTGCGTTCTGGGGCCAACGTCCTGACTTTC
TRBD2,.,TRBV5-4,TRBJ2-1,CASSSGGRPTQNNEQFF,TGTGCCAGCAGCTCAGGCGGGAGGCCTACTCAAAACAATGAGCAGTTCTTC
.,.,TRBV7-8,TRBJ1-2,CASSFGRWGELTGYTF,TGTGCCAGCAGCTTTGGTCGTTGGGGAGAACTAACTGGCTACACCTTC
TRBD1,.,TRBV19,TRBJ2-7,CASSKDRAYEQYF,TGTGCCAGTAGTAAGGACAGGGCCTACGAGCAGTACTTC
.,once,TRBV2,TRBJ1-2,CASSESQGGGYTF,TGTGCCAGCAGTGAGAGTCAGGGTGGTGGCTACACCTTC